This passage covers 26 T cell receptor beta chains from one sample sequenced in a study of blood T cell repertoires in COVID-19. Libraries were prepared by immunoSEQ multiplex PCR; TCRdb keeps only in-frame clonotypes and omits some of them. Of 360,000 or so clones in the sample, more than 70% were seen once. The material sequenced was PBMCs or T cells enriched from blood (not recorded which). The receptors shown here come from a young woman who had been exposed to COVID-19.

The chain links TRBV5-6 to TRBJ2-1, with 11 bases identical to TRBD2. V shed 0 bases, J shed 0 bases, and the junction held 8 bases outside the gene matches. The CDR3 has 19 residues. The germline V gene has CDR1 SGHDT and CDR2 YYEEEE. The CDR3 sequence is CASSLGLLAGGSSYNEQFF. CDR3 nucleotide sequence: TGTGCCAGCAGCTTGGGACTTCTAGCGGGAGGAAGCTCCTACAATGAGCAGTTCTTC.

The V gene is TRBV30, the J gene TRBJ2-5, with 9 bases identical to TRBD1. Losses at the gene ends were 6 bases for V and 7 bases for J; bases not matched to a gene: 6. CDR1 and CDR2 (germline): GTSNPN, SVGIG (reference sequence). The CDR3 loop spans 12 amino acids. The CDR3 here is CACRDRAVTQYF. In DNA form, the CDR3 reads TGTGCCTGCAGGGACAGGGCGGTGACCCAGTACTTC. The variable domain in full, with the rest retrieved from reference TRBV30 and TRBJ2-5, is SQTIHQWPATLVQPVGSPLSLECTVEGTSNPNLYWYRQAAGRGLQLLFYSVGIGQISSEVPQNLSASRPQDRQFILSSKKLLLSDSGFYLCACRDRAVTQYFGPGTRLLVL.

The chain is built from TRBV13 and TRBJ2-3; the match to TRBD2 covers 10 bases. Losses at the gene ends were 0 bases for V and 2 bases for J; bases not matched to a gene: 8. Germline V gene data show CDR1 as PRHDT and CDR2 as FYEKMQ (reference sequence). CDR3 length: 18 amino acids. In nucleotides, the CDR3 is TGTGCCAGCAGCTTAGGCTTACCCGGGACTAGCGCCACAGATACGCAGTATTTT. It encodes CASSLGLPGTSATDTQYF.

This clone came up once. The chain joins TRBV4-1 to TRBJ2-1; D unresolved. Trimming left V 1 base short and J 13 bases short, with 14 bases between. CDR1 and CDR2 from the germline V gene are MGHRA and YSYEKL. This CDR3 has 13 residues. For the CDR3, the DNA is TGCGCCAGCAGCCAAGGGAGCGATTGGAGCCAGTTCTTC. This encodes CASSQGSDWSQFF.

This sequence joins TRBV7-9 and TRBJ2-4, with TRBD1 identical over 7 bases. Germline V lookup: CDR1 SEHNR, CDR2 FQNEAQ (reference sequence). The CDR3 is 15 amino acids. Trimming took 5 bases from V and 0 from J; bases not matched to a gene: 4. The CDR3 DNA reads TGTGCCAGCAGCGTCCACAGGGGAGCCAAAAACATTCAGTACTTC. Its protein product is CASSVHRGAKNIQYF.

This clone turned up a few times. This sequence joins TRBV19 and TRBJ2-2, with TRBD2 identical over 8 bases. V lost 7 bases to trimming and J lost 4 bases; unmatched junction nucleotides: 11. The CDR3 contains 16 residues. Germline V gene sequence: CDR1 LNHDA, CDR2 SQIVND (reference sequence). Here the CDR3 DNA reads TGTGCCAGTACCCCAACGGGGGGGTCGAGCACCGGGGAGCTGTTTTTT. Encoded protein: CASTPTGGSSTGELFF.

V is TRBV9 and J is TRBJ2-1; D remains ambiguous. The CDR3 length is 13 residues. Trimming took 1 base from V and 3 from J, leaving 5 bases between them. Germline assignment: CDR1 SGDLS and CDR2 YYNGEE. The CDR3 protein is CASSVPNYNEQFF. The CDR3 DNA is TGTGCCAGCAGCGTACCCAACTACAATGAGCAGTTCTTC.

This sequence joins TRBV5-8 and TRBJ2-7; a possible D gene is TRBD1 (5 bases). Deletions cut 4 bases from V and 2 bases from J, with 16 bases between. Per the germline V gene, CDR1 is SGHTS and CDR2 is YDEGEE. This CDR3 contains 15 residues. The CDR3 nucleotides are TGTGCCAGCAGCGAACGACAGCCCCTTCCCTACGAGCAGTACTTC. It is translated as CASSERQPLPYEQYF. Based on the CDR3 plus reference TRBV5-8 and TRBJ2-7, the full variable domain is EAGVTQSPTHLIKTRGQQATLRCSPISGHTSVYWYQQALGLGLQFLLWYDEGEERNRGNFPPRFSGRQFPNYSSELNVNALELEDSALYLCASSERQPLPYEQYFGPGTRLTVT.

The chain joins TRBV6-5 to TRBJ1-4, with 7 bases that match TRBD1. The CDR3 covers 15 residues. V was clipped by 6 bases and J by 4 bases; unmatched bases: 8. Germline assignment: CDR1 MNHEY and CDR2 SVGAGI. The CDR3 sequence: CASRPGTVSNEKLFF. CDR3 nucleotides: TGTGCCAGCAGACCGGGGACAGTGAGTAATGAAAAACTGTTTTTT.

This clone showed up just once. CDR3 in DNA: TGTGCCAGCAGCTTGGCCGGGATAGATGAGCAGTTCTTC. This gives the protein CASSLAGIDEQFF. The chain is built from TRBV5-4 and TRBJ2-1, with D tentatively TRBD2 (5 bases). Germline values: CDR1 SGHNT, CDR2 YYREEE (reference sequence). The CDR3 is 13 residues long. Trimming removed 0 bases at V and 8 bases at J, with 9 bases between.

The V call is TRBV2, the J call TRBJ1-1; no definite D call. Germline assignment: CDR1 SNHLY and CDR2 FYNNEI. Trimming pared 5 bases from V and 5 bases from J, leaving 15 bases between. The CDR3 extends over 14 amino acids. The CDR3 here is CASSPPDSMTEAFF. In nucleotides, the CDR3 is TGTGCCAGCAGTCCGCCGGACTCGATGACTGAAGCTTTCTTT. Filled out from reference TRBV2 and TRBJ1-1, the complete variable domain reads EPEVTQTPSHQVTQMGQEVILRCVPISNHLYFYWYRQILGQKVEFLVSFYNNEISEKSEIFDDQFSVERPDGSNFTLKIRSTKLEDSAMYFCASSPPDSMTEAFFGQGTRLTVV.

The chain is built from TRBV6-4 and TRBJ1-4, with 7 nucleotides matching TRBD1. The CDR3 extends over 15 amino acids. The V segment lost 6 bases and the J segment 0 bases; nucleotides outside the gene matches: 4. Germline V lookup: CDR1 MRHNA, CDR2 SNTAGT. The CDR3 nucleotides read TGTGCCAGCAGGGATACAGGGGCAACTAATGAAAAACTGTTTTTT. Translated: CASRDTGATNEKLFF.

This chain connects TRBV3-1 (or the pseudogene TRBV3-2) to TRBJ1-2, with TRBD1 matching over 7 bases. This CDR3 is built from 12 residues. Germline trimming cut 5 bases from V and 7 bases from J; bases unmatched to any gene: 4. Germline CDR1 LGHDT, CDR2 YNNKEL (reference sequence). The CDR3: CASSDRVGGYTF. The CDR3 nucleotides read TGTGCCAGCAGCGACAGGGTCGGTGGCTACACCTTC.

With respect to this clone: In this CDR3 the conserved last residue, phenylalanine or tryptophan, is missing, so a read error is likely. No DNA is shown, since the ends of the CDR3 on it are uncertain; the CDR3 is the one TCRdb lists. This chain links TRBV27 with TRBJ2-7; no DNA check was done on the table's D call, TRBD1. The CDR3 length is 9 residues, termini included. The germline V gene has CDR1 MNHEY and CDR2 SMNVEV (reference sequence). CDR3 in amino acids: CASSLRGQR.

This clone was seen just once. The chain links TRBV7-6 to TRBJ2-7, with D unresolved. There are 13 residues in the CDR3. Trimming shortened V by 5 bases and J by 0 bases, and 8 bases separated the two germline ends. Germline lookup yields CDR1 SGHVS and CDR2 FNYEAQ. CDR3 residues: CASSPNPSYEQYF. The CDR3 DNA reads TGTGCCAGCAGCCCCAATCCCTCCTACGAGCAGTACTTC.

This chain links TRBV15 with TRBJ2-7, with 8 bases identical to TRBD1. Germline CDR1 and CDR2: LNHNV and YYDKDF (reference sequence). V lost 3 bases, J lost 2 bases, and 9 bases stayed unmatched. This CDR3 contains 16 residues. CDR3 nucleotide sequence: TGTGCCACCAGCAGTTTATCCGGGACAGGACCCTACGAGCAGTACTTC. It is translated as CATSSLSGTGPYEQYF.

This chain connects TRBV27 to TRBJ2-2; 15 nucleotides align to TRBD2. Per the germline V gene, CDR1 is MNHEY and CDR2 is SMNVEV (reference sequence). CDR3 size: 19 residues. The ends lost 5 bases at V and 1 base at J; junction bases unmatched: 8. The CDR3 bases are TGTGCCAGCAGTCTCGCGGGACTAGCGGGAGGCCGGAACACCGGGGAGCTGTTTTTT. Translating it yields CASSLAGLAGGRNTGELFF.

The chain carries TRBV7-9 and TRBJ2-4, with D unclear. Germline values: CDR1 SEHNR, CDR2 FQNEAQ (reference sequence). Trimming left V 4 bases short and J 1 base short, with 11 bases between. This CDR3 spans 15 amino acids. CDR3 residues: CASSSPSRAKNIQYF. The CDR3 region has the DNA TGTGCCAGCAGCTCCCCCTCACGGGCCAAAAACATTCAGTACTTC.

The genes are TRBV7-6 and TRBJ2-7, with 7 positions matching TRBD2. CDR1 is SGHVS, CDR2 FNYEAQ, per germline. After removal of 1 base from V and 2 bases from J, the junction contained 8 bases not matched to a gene. The CDR3 loop spans 16 amino acids. The DNA of the CDR3 is TGTGCCAGCAGCTTAGAGGCTAGCGGCGGTACCTACGAGCAGTACTTC. This encodes CASSLEASGGTYEQYF.

The chain carries TRBV7-3 and TRBJ2-4; the match to TRBD1 covers 11 bases. The CDR3 is made up of 16 amino acids. Trimming took 2 bases from V and 5 from J; bases not matched to a gene: 5. The germline V gene encodes CDR1 SGHTA and CDR2 FQGTGA. CDR3 sequence: CASSLSGTGGQNIQYF. DNA of the CDR3: TGTGCCAGCAGCTTATCCGGGACAGGGGGTCAAAACATTCAGTACTTC.

The V and J genes are TRBV3-1 (or the pseudogene TRBV3-2) and TRBJ2-2, with 15 bases aligning to TRBD2. Germline values: CDR1 LGHDT, CDR2 YNNKEL (reference sequence). V shed 1 base and J 7 bases; nucleotides not matched to a gene: 7. The CDR3 is made up of 18 amino acids. This CDR3 reads CASSQALGLAGGSGELFF. For the CDR3, the DNA is TGTGCCAGCAGCCAAGCCCTGGGACTAGCGGGAGGCAGCGGGGAGCTGTTTTTT.

The rearrangement joins TRBV19 to TRBJ2-7, with D maybe TRBD1 (6 bases). This CDR3 spans 16 amino acids. V dropped 5 bases and J dropped 0 bases, with 17 bases sitting between them. Germline lookup yields CDR1 LNHDA and CDR2 SQIVND (reference sequence). The CDR3 loop is CASSADRDKISYEQYF. DNA of the CDR3: TGTGCCAGTAGTGCAGACCGGGACAAGATCTCCTACGAGCAGTACTTC.

The chain recombines TRBV7-7 with TRBJ2-5; D is perhaps TRBD1 (6 bases). The CDR3 consists of 15 residues. Germline CDR1 is SSHAT and CDR2 is FNYEAQ (reference sequence). Trimming pared 1 base from V and 5 bases from J, leaving 14 bases between. For the CDR3, the DNA is TGTGCCAGCAGCTTAGGTCTCTTGGACAGCGAGACCCAGTACTTC. As protein: CASSLGLLDSETQYF.

The chain combines TRBV11-2 with TRBJ1-1, with D perhaps matching TRBD1 (6 bases). Trimming removed 0 bases from V and 6 bases from J, with 14 bases in between. Per germline, CDR1 SGHAT and CDR2 FQNNGV. CDR3 length: 15 residues. DNA for the CDR3: TGTGCCAGCAGCTTAGAAGTTAGGGGGTCTTCTGAAGCTTTCTTT. Its translation: CASSLEVRGSSEAFF.

The rearrangement uses TRBV5-1 and TRBJ1-1; TRBD1 might be the D (6 bases). CDR3 size: 13 residues. Looked up from germline, CDR1 is SGHRS and CDR2 is YFSETQ. V was shortened by 7 bases and J by 3 bases, with 13 bases between the two germline ends. CDR3 nucleotides: TGCGCCAGCGGGGTGGACAGAGACACTGAAGCTTTCTTT. It yields the protein CASGVDRDTEAFF. The entire variable domain, with the rest obtained from reference TRBV5-1 and TRBJ1-1, is as follows: KAGVTQTPRYLIKTRGQQVTLSCSPISGHRSVSWYQQTPGQGLQFLFEYFSETQRNKGNFPGRFSGRQFSNSRSEMNVSTLELGDSALYLCASGVDRDTEAFFGQGTRLTVV.

The V gene is TRBV27, the J gene TRBJ2-7, with 7 bases matching TRBD1. V lost 3 bases to trimming and J lost 6 bases; unmatched junction nucleotides: 5. This CDR3 spans 13 amino acids. Looked up from germline, CDR1 is MNHEY and CDR2 is SMNVEV (reference sequence). CDR3 protein: CASSFLTGSEQYF. The DNA of the CDR3 is TGTGCCAGCAGTTTCCTGACAGGGAGCGAGCAGTACTTC.